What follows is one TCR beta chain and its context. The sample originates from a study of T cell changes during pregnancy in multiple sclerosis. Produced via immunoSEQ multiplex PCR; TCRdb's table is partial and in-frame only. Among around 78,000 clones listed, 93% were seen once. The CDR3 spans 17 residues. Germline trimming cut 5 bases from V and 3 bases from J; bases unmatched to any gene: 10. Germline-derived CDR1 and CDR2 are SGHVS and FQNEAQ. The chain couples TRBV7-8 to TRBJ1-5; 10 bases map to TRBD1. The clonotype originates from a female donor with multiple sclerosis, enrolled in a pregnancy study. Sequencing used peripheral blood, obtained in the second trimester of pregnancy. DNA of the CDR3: TGTGCCAGCAGCATAGGTTCGGGGACAGGGGCCAATCAGCCCCAGCATTTT. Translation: CASSIGSGTGANQPQHF.